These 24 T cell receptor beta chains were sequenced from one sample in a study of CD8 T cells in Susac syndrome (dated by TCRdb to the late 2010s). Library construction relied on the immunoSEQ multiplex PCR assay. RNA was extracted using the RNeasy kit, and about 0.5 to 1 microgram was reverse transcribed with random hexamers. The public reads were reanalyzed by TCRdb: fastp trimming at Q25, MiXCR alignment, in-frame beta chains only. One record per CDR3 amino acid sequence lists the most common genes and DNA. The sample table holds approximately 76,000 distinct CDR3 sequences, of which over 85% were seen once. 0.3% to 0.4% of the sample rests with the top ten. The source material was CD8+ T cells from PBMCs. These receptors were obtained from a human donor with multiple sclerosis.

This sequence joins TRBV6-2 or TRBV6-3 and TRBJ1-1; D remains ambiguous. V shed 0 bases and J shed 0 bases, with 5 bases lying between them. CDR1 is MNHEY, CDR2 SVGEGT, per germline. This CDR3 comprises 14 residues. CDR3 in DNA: TGTGCCAGCAGTTACTCAGGGATGAACACTGAAGCTTTCTTT. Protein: CASSYSGMNTEAFF.

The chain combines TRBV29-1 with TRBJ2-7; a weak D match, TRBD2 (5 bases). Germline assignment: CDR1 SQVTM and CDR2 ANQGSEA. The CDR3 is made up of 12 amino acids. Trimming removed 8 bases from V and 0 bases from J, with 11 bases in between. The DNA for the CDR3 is TGCAGCACTGTCGGGGACTCCTACGAGCAGTACTTC. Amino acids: CSTVGDSYEQYF.

The CDR3 nucleotides are TGTGCCATCAGTGAGGCAGCGGAGGCCTACAATGAGCAGTTCTTC. Its protein product is CAISEAAEAYNEQFF. The chain links TRBV10-3 to TRBJ2-1; D may be TRBD2 (5 bases). CDR1 and CDR2 from the germline V gene are ENHRY and SYGVKD. The CDR3 has 15 residues. V shed 2 bases and J shed 2 bases, with 10 bases lying between them.

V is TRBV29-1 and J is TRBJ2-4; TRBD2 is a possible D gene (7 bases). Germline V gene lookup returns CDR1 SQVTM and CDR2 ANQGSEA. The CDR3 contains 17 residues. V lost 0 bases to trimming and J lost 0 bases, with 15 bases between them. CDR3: CSVEEGAGALAKNIQYF. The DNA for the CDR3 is TGCAGCGTTGAAGAAGGGGCGGGGGCCCTAGCCAAAAACATTCAGTACTTC. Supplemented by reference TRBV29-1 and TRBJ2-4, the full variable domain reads SAVISQKPSRDICQRGTSLTIQCQVDSQVTMMFWYRQQPGQSLTLIATANQGSEATYESGFVIDKFPISRPNLTFSTLTVSNMSPEDSSIYLCSVEEGAGALAKNIQYFGAGTRLSVL.

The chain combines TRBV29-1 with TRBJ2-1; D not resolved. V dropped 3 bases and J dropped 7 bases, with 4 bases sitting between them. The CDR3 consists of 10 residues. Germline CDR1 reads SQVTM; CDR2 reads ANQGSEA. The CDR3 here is CSVEVNEQFF. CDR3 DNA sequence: TGCAGCGTTGAGGTGAATGAGCAGTTCTTC.

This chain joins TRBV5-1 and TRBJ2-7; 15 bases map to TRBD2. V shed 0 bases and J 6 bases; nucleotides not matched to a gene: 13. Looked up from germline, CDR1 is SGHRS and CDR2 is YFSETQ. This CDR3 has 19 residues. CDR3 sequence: CASSLGPGLAGGTLREQYF. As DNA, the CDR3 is TGCGCCAGCAGCTTGGGCCCGGGACTAGCGGGAGGAACCCTACGCGAGCAGTACTTC. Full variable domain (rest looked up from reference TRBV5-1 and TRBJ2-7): KAGVTQTPRYLIKTRGQQVTLSCSPISGHRSVSWYQQTPGQGLQFLFEYFSETQRNKGNFPGRFSGRQFSNSRSEMNVSTLELGDSALYLCASSLGPGLAGGTLREQYFGPGTRLTVT.

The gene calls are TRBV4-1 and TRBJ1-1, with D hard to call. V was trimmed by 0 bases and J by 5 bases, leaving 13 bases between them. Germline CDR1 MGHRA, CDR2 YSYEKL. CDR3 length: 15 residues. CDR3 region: CASSQDRSDRTEAFF. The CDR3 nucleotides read TGCGCCAGCAGCCAAGATCGTTCGGACCGAACTGAAGCTTTCTTT.

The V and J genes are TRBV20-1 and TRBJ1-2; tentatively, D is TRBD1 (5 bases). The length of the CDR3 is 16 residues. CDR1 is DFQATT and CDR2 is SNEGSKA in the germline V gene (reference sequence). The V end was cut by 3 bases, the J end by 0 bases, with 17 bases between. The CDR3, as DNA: TGCAGTGCTAGGATGGTGGGCAGGGATGCTAACTATGGCTACACCTTC. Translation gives CSARMVGRDANYGYTF.

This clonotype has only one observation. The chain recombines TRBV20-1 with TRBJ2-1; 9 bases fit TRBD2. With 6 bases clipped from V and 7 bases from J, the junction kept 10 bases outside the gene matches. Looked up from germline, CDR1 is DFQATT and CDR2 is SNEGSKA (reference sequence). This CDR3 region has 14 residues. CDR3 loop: CSAPETSGLNEQFF. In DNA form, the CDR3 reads TGCAGTGCCCCTGAGACTAGCGGACTTAATGAGCAGTTCTTC.

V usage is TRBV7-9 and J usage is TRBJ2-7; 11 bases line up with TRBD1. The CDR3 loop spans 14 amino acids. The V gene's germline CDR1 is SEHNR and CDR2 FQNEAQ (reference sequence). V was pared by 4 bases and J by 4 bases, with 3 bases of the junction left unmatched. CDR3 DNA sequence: TGTGCCAGCAGCTCAGGGGACAGGGGGTACGAGCAGTACTTC. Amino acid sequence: CASSSGDRGYEQYF.

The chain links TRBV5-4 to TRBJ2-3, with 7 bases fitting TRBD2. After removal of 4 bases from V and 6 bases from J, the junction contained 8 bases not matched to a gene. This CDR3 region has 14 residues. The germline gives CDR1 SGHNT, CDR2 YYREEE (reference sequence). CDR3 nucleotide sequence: TGTGCCAGCAGCACTGACGCGGGAGTGGATACGCAGTATTTT. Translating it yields CASSTDAGVDTQYF.

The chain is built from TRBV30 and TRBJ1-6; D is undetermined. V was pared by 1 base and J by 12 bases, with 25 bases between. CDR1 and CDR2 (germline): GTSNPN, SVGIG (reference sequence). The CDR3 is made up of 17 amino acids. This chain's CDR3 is CAWSGPWTADNLEPLHF. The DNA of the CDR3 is TGTGCCTGGAGTGGTCCCTGGACTGCCGATAATTTGGAACCCCTCCACTTT. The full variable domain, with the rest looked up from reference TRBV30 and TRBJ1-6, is SQTIHQWPATLVQPVGSPLSLECTVEGTSNPNLYWYRQAAGRGLQLLFYSVGIGQISSEVPQNLSASRPQDRQFILSSKKLLLSDSGFYLCAWSGPWTADNLEPLHFGNGTRLTVT.

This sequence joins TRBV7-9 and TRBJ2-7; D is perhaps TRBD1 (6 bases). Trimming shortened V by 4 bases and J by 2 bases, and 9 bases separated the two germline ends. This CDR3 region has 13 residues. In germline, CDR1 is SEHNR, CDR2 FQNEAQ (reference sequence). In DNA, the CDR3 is TGTGCCAGCAGCTGGGGACAAACCTACGAGCAGTACTTC. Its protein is CASSWGQTYEQYF.

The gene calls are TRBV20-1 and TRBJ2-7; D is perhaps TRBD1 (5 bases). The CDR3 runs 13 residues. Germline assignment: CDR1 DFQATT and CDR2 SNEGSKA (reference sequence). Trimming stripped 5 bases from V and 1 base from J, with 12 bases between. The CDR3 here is CSAEDKISYEQYF. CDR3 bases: TGCAGTGCTGAGGACAAAATTTCCTACGAGCAGTACTTC.

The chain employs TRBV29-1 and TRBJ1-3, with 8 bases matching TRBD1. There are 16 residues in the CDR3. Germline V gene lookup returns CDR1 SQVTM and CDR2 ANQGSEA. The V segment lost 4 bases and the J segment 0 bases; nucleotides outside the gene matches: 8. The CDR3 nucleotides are TGCAGCGTTGGCCCGGGACAGGACGTCTCTGGAAACACCATATATTTT. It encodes CSVGPGQDVSGNTIYF.

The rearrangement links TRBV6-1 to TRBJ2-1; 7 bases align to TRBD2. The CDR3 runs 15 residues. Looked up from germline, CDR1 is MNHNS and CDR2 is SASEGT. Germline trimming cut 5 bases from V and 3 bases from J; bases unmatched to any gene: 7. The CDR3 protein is CASSSGLAVYNEQFF. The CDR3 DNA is TGTGCCAGCAGTTCCGGCCTAGCGGTCTACAATGAGCAGTTCTTC.

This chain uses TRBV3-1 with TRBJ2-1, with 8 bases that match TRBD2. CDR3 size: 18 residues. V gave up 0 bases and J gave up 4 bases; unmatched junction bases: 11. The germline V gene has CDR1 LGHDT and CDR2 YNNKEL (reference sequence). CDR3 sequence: CASSQDRIGTSGYNEQFF. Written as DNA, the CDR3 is TGTGCCAGCAGCCAAGATCGGATAGGTACTAGCGGATACAATGAGCAGTTCTTC.

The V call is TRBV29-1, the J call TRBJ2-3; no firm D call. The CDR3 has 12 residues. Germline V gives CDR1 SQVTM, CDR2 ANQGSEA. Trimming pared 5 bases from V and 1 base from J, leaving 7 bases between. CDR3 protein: CSVMHRTDTQYF. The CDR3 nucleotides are TGCAGCGTTATGCATCGCACAGATACGCAGTATTTT.

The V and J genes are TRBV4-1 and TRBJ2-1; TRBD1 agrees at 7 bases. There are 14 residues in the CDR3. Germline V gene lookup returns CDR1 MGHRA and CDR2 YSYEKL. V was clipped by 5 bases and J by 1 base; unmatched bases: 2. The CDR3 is CASSDRASYNEQFF. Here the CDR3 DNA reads TGCGCCAGCAGCGACAGGGCGTCCTACAATGAGCAGTTCTTC.

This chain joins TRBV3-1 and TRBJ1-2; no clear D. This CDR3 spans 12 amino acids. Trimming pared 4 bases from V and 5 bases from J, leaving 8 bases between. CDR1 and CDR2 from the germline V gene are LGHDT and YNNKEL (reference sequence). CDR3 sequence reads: CASSLTEYGYTF. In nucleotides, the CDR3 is TGTGCCAGCAGCCTTACAGAGTATGGCTACACCTTC.

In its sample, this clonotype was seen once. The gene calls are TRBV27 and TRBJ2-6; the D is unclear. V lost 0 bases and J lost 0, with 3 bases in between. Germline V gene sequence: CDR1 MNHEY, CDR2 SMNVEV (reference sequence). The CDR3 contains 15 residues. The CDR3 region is CASSLSLSGANVLTF. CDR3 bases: TGTGCCAGCAGTTTATCCCTCTCTGGGGCCAACGTCCTGACTTTC.

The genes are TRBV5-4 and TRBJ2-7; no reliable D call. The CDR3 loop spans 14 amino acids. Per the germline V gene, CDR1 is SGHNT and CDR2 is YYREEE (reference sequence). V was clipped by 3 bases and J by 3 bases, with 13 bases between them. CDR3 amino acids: CASSSSDSLYEQYF. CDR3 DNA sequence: TGTGCCAGCAGCTCCTCCGACTCACTCTACGAGCAGTACTTC.

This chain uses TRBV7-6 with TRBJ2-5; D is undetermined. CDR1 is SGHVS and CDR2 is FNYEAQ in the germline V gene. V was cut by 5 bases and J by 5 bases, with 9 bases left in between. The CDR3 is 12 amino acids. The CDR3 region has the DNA TGTGCCAGCAGCCCCATTGGGGAGACCCAGTACTTC. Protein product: CASSPIGETQYF.

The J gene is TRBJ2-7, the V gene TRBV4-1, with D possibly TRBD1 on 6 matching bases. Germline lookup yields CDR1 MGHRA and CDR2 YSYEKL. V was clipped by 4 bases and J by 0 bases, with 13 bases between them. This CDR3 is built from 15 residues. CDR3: CASSPPDSLSYEQYF. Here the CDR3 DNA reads TGCGCCAGCAGCCCGCCGGACAGCCTCTCCTACGAGCAGTACTTC.